These 8 T cell receptor beta chains were all obtained from the same sample, sequenced in a study of T cells after somatic rescue of genetic block. Clones were sequenced by immunoSEQ multiplex PCR, and TCRdb holds only the in-frame ones, with some missing. The table includes about 15,000 clones, just over 70% detected once. The sequenced material came from peripheral blood mononuclear cells (PBMCs). The receptors derive from a boy under 18.

This clone has a single count. The gene calls are TRBV5-1 and TRBJ2-7; D is ambiguous. Trimming removed 4 bases from V and 3 bases from J, with 17 bases in between. This CDR3 has 15 residues. The germline V gene encodes CDR1 SGHRS and CDR2 YFSETQ. The CDR3, as DNA: TGCGCCAGCAGCGCTACGGACCGTTCCTACTACGAGCAGTACTTC. Protein: CASSATDRSYYEQYF. Full variable domain (outside the CDR3, taken from reference TRBV5-1 and TRBJ2-7): KAGVTQTPRYLIKTRGQQVTLSCSPISGHRSVSWYQQTPGQGLQFLFEYFSETQRNKGNFPGRFSGRQFSNSRSEMNVSTLELGDSALYLCASSATDRSYYEQYFGPGTRLTVT.

This sequence joins TRBV7-3 and TRBJ1-1; possibly TRBD1 for D (6 bases). Trimming cost V 4 bases and J 0 bases, with 6 bases left between them. Germline assignment: CDR1 SGHTA and CDR2 FQGTGA. The CDR3 sequence is 13 residues long. In DNA form, the CDR3 reads TGTGCCAGCAGCTGGACAGTGAACACTGAAGCTTTCTTT. Protein product: CASSWTVNTEAFF.

This clone was recorded once. V and J are TRBV6-6 and TRBJ2-7; D ambiguous. The CDR3 contains 13 residues. CDR1 MNHNY and CDR2 SVGAGI come from the germline V gene (reference sequence). The V gene lost 4 bases and the J gene lost 0 bases, with 7 bases spanning the gap. CDR3 nucleotides: TGTGCCAGCAGTTTTGACACCTCCTACGAGCAGTACTTC. Protein product: CASSFDTSYEQYF.

The chain is built from TRBV6-5 and TRBJ2-3; D is undetermined. With 2 bases removed from V and 2 bases from J, the gap between germline ends came to 11 bases. The CDR3 totals 15 residues. Germline CDR1 is MNHEY and CDR2 is SVGAGI. The CDR3 DNA is TGTGCCAGCAGTTACCGCCAAGCTACCACAGATACGCAGTATTTT. Residues: CASSYRQATTDTQYF.

This clone was observed a handful of times. J is TRBJ2-7 and V is TRBV6-5, with D possibly TRBD2 on 6 matching bases. The CDR3 has 14 residues. Germline V lookup: CDR1 MNHEY, CDR2 SVGAGI. Trimming took 0 bases from V and 3 from J, leaving 9 bases between them. The CDR3 nucleotides are TGTGCCAGCAGTTACTCGCGGGGCGTCTACGAGCAGTACTTC. This sequence encodes CASSYSRGVYEQYF.

This clone was counted only a few times. V is TRBV10-2 and J is TRBJ2-5; 9 bases are a match to TRBD2. CDR1 and CDR2 from the germline V gene are WSHSY and SAAADI. V was pared by 5 bases and J by 0 bases, with 4 bases of the junction left unmatched. The length of the CDR3 is 15 residues. For the CDR3, the DNA is TGCGCCAGCAGTATTAGCGGGAGTGACCAAGAGACCCAGTACTTC. This codes for CASSISGSDQETQYF.

The rearrangement uses TRBV16 and TRBJ2-2; D is unclear. Trimming cost V 4 bases and J 2 bases, with 2 bases left between them. CDR3 length: 12 residues. From germline, CDR1 is KGHSY and CDR2 FQNENV. CDR3 DNA: TGTGCCAGCAGCCTTAACACCGGGGAGCTGTTTTTT. Translated, it gives CASSLNTGELFF.

The chain couples TRBV10-2 to TRBJ2-1; 7 positions match TRBD2. This CDR3 region has 16 residues. Germline V lookup: CDR1 WSHSY, CDR2 SAAADI. Trimming cost V 10 bases and J 6 bases; bases outside gene matches: 18. In DNA form, the CDR3 reads TGCGCCACCTTTCCCTGGCAGGGAGGGGTACGCAATGAGCAGTTCTTC. The encoded protein is CATFPWQGGVRNEQFF.